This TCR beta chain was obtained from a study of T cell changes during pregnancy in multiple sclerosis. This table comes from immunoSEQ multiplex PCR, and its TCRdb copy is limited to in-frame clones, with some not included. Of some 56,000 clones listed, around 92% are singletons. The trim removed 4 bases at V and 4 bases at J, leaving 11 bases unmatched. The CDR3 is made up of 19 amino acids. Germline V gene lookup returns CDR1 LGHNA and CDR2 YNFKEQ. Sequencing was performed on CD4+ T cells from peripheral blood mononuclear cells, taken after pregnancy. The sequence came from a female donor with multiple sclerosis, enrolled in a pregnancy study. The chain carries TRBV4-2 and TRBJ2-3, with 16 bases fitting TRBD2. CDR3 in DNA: TGTGCCAGCAGCCCCGGGACTAGCGGGGGGGCCGGAGTCGCAGATACGCAGTATTTT. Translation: CASSPGTSGGAGVADTQYF.